This T cell receptor beta chain was sequenced in a study of CD8+CD57+ T cells in acquired aplastic anemia. Overall study: Mean yield of DNA from sorted CD4+ and CD8+ cells was 3 to 3.5 ug. Study results and limitations: Patients and healthy controls showed no significant CD8+ Simpson's diversity difference.

The germline V gene has CDR1 SEHNR and CDR2 FQNEAQ (reference sequence). This CDR3 spans 14 amino acids. TCR beta VDJ combinations and CDR3 sequences were profiled from genomic DNA. A single record per CDR3 protein comes from TCRdb applying MiXCR to the reads. The data show some 210,000 distinct CDR3 sequences, roughly 55% seen once. In regard to this clonotype: Its antigen is not identified. One junction end does not reproduce the germline sequence, and a read error may be involved.

The gene calls are TRBV7-9 and TRBJ1-5; D remains ambiguous. This receptor was identified in a human donor in good health. The sequencing sample was made of sorted CD4+, CD8+, or CD8+CD57+ T cells (not recorded which) from PBMCs. The CDR3 DNA follows: TGTGCCAGCAGCTTAGCCCGGGGAGATCAACCCCAGCATTTT. Encoded protein: CASSLARGDQPQHF.